This TCR beta chain was documented in a study of low-dose radiotherapy and immunotherapy resistance in tumors. Study details: Oral administration of aspirin 300 mg daily occurred for four cycles, commencing at cycle 1 day 1.

First-strand cDNA used TRAV- and TRBV-specific primers, covering alpha and beta chains. It was with a constant-region primer and a V-primer adapter that TCRs were amplified over approximately 18 PCR cycles. In vitro transcription was used to amplify the isolated mRNA. MiXCR was run by TCRdb on the reads, yielding one entry per CDR3 protein. Found here are tens of thousands of distinct CDR3 sequences, 25% of them singletons; the top ten hold roughly 5.6%. Germline V lookup: CDR1 SNHLY, CDR2 FYNNEI. This CDR3 is 13 amino acids long. V lost 7 bases and J lost 7, with 14 bases in between. This clonotype has at least ten counts. Time point here: before trial treatment. Along with nivolumab and ipilimumab, donors received aspirin, low-dose cyclophosphamide and low-dose radiotherapy. Eligibility required advanced solid tumors lacking tumor-infiltrating lymphocytes.

This chain connects TRBV2 to TRBJ1-5; D may be TRBD1 (6 bases). The material sequenced was PBMCs, taken before treatment. This clonotype originated in a male donor with prostate cancer. CDR3 nucleotides: TGTGCCAGCATGGACAGCCCAGCCCAGCCCCAGCATTTT. Protein product: CASMDSPAQPQHF.